Following are 22 T cell receptor beta chains from one sample sequenced in a study of monozygotic twins with inflammatory bowel disease. After re-calling the 5' RACE reads, TCRdb lists one entry per CDR3 protein, DNA absent. This listing includes 85,000 to 110,000 distinct CDR3 sequences. Sequenced input: blood. Receptor source: a human donor with ulcerative colitis or Crohn's disease, or a healthy co-twin of an affected twin (not recorded which).

The CDR3 loop reads CASSEAFTGRGFNEQFF. The chain carries TRBV6-1 and TRBJ2-1; the D call from TCRdb, TRBD1, cannot be confirmed without DNA. In germline, CDR1 is MNHNS, CDR2 SASEGT. This CDR3 is built from 17 residues.

The chain links TRBV12-3 or TRBV12-4 to TRBJ2-1; TCRdb picks TRBD1, but there is no DNA to check that call. This CDR3 contains 17 residues. The CDR3 loop reads CASSLARSQVLHNEQFF.

V gene TRBV20-1 combines with J gene TRBJ2-1; the D call from TCRdb, TRBD2, cannot be confirmed without DNA. Looked up from germline, CDR1 is DFQATT and CDR2 is SNEGSKA (reference sequence). This CDR3 spans 14 amino acids. The CDR3: CSARAGRDYNEQFF.

J is TRBJ2-1 and V is TRBV5-1; no DNA is available, so the TRBD1 call from TCRdb remains unchecked. CDR1 and CDR2 (germline): SGHRS, YFSETQ. The CDR3 spans 17 residues. The CDR3 sequence is CASSPARRDRENNEQFF. The entire variable domain, with the rest obtained from reference TRBV5-1 and TRBJ2-1, is as follows: KAGVTQTPRYLIKTRGQQVTLSCSPISGHRSVSWYQQTPGQGLQFLFEYFSETQRNKGNFPGRFSGRQFSNSRSEMNVSTLELGDSALYLCASSPARRDRENNEQFFGPGTRLTVL.

CDR3 loop: CASSPTGTSTAGELFF. The chain couples TRBV7-8 to TRBJ2-2; no DNA is available, so the TRBD2 call from TCRdb remains unchecked. Germline assignment: CDR1 SGHVS and CDR2 FQNEAQ. This CDR3 has 16 residues.

The chain has TRBV30 and TRBJ2-5; TCRdb proposes TRBD2, but this gene call is untestable without DNA. The CDR3 contains 12 residues. Germline V gives CDR1 GTSNPN, CDR2 SVGIG (reference sequence). The CDR3 reads CAWRARGSVQYF. The full variable domain, in which reference TRBV30 and TRBJ2-5 provide the parts outside the CDR3, is SQTIHQWPATLVQPVGSPLSLECTVEGTSNPNLYWYRQAAGRGLQLLFYSVGIGQISSEVPQNLSASRPQDRQFILSSKKLLLSDSGFYLCAWRARGSVQYFGPGTRLLVL.

The chain couples TRBV6-1 to TRBJ1-2; TCRdb's D call of TRBD1 is untestable without DNA. This CDR3 spans 14 amino acids. Germline V CDR1 and CDR2: MNHNS, SASEGT. The CDR3 sequence is CASSELGTGLGYTF.

J is TRBJ2-3 and V is TRBV7-2. CDR3 size: 14 residues. Germline assignment: CDR1 SGHTA and CDR2 FQGNSA. The CDR3 sequence is CASSLGPITDTQYF. The full variable domain, with the rest looked up from reference TRBV7-2 and TRBJ2-3, is GAGVSQSPSNKVTEKGKDVELRCDPISGHTALYWYRQSLGQGLEFLIYFQGNSAPDKSGLPSDRFSAERTGGSVSTLTIQRTQQEDSAVYLCASSLGPITDTQYFGPGTRLTVL.

This chain links TRBV5-1 with TRBJ2-1; TCRdb designates TRBD2, a call that cannot be tested without DNA. Germline V lookup: CDR1 SGHRS, CDR2 YFSETQ. The CDR3 runs to 14 residues. CDR3 region: CASSVAGGPGEQFF.

The chain joins TRBV5-6 to TRBJ2-1; TCRdb picks TRBD2, but there is no DNA to check that call. In germline, CDR1 is SGHDT, CDR2 YYEEEE. This CDR3 contains 17 residues. The CDR3: CASSSLEGLAGDNEQFF.

The CDR3 sequence: CSASGDTDTQYF. The chain couples TRBV20-1 to TRBJ2-3. Germline V lookup: CDR1 DFQATT, CDR2 SNEGSKA (reference sequence). This CDR3 is 12 amino acids long.

The chain joins TRBV4-3 to TRBJ1-2. The V gene's germline CDR1 is LGHNA and CDR2 YSLEER. The CDR3 sequence is 13 residues long. CDR3 sequence reads: CASTPSRGRGYTF.

V and J are TRBV5-1 and TRBJ2-5. CDR1 is SGHRS and CDR2 is YFSETQ in the germline V gene. This CDR3 region has 14 residues. CDR3 region: CASSLAGVQETQYF.

The chain uses TRBV5-1 and TRBJ2-4; TCRdb selects TRBD1, and the lack of DNA leaves this call unchecked. The CDR3 sequence is 16 residues long. In germline, CDR1 is SGHRS, CDR2 YFSETQ. The CDR3 spells CASSLAVGQTKNIQYF.

The V gene is TRBV24-1, the J gene TRBJ2-2. The germline CDR1 and CDR2 sequences are KGHDR and SFDVKD. This CDR3 is built from 16 residues. The CDR3 loop reads CATSDHDSGFTGELFF.

V gene TRBV7-2 combines with J gene TRBJ2-7; TCRdb's assignment of TRBD1 cannot be checked, as there is no DNA. The V gene's germline CDR1 is SGHTA and CDR2 FQGNSA. The CDR3 runs to 15 residues. The CDR3 loop reads CASSLGFGGNYEQYF.

The J gene is TRBJ2-3, the V gene TRBV7-2. In germline, CDR1 is SGHTA, CDR2 FQGNSA. The CDR3 length is 12 residues. The CDR3 protein is CASSAGRDIQYF. The variable domain in full, with the rest retrieved from reference TRBV7-2 and TRBJ2-3, is GAGVSQSPSNKVTEKGKDVELRCDPISGHTALYWYRQSLGQGLEFLIYFQGNSAPDKSGLPSDRFSAERTGGSVSTLTIQRTQQEDSAVYLCASSAGRDIQYFGPGTRLTVL.

This chain uses TRBV20-1 with TRBJ1-1. Germline CDR1 DFQATT, CDR2 SNEGSKA (reference sequence). The CDR3 totals 14 residues. This chain's CDR3 is CSARKAGPNTEAFF.

The genes are TRBV10-3 and TRBJ2-4; TCRdb's D call of TRBD1 is untestable without DNA. Germline values: CDR1 ENHRY, CDR2 SYGVKD. The CDR3 is 14 residues long. The CDR3 here is CAISGDIVRNIQYF.

The rearrangement links TRBV9 to TRBJ2-7; TCRdb outputs TRBD2, but without DNA this stays unchecked. The CDR3 length is 17 residues. From germline, CDR1 is SGDLS and CDR2 YYNGEE. CDR3 residues: CASSGLAGGGSPYEQYF. The full variable domain, its missing parts supplied by reference TRBV9 and TRBJ2-7, is DSGVTQTPKHLITATGQRVTLRCSPRSGDLSVYWYQQSLDQGLQFLIQYYNGEERAKGNILERFSAQQFPDLHSELNLSSLELGDSALYFCASSGLAGGGSPYEQYFGPGTRLTVT.

This chain connects TRBV5-6 to TRBJ1-5; TCRdb returns TRBD1, unconfirmable since there is no DNA. The CDR3 has 16 residues. Germline V gene sequence: CDR1 SGHDT, CDR2 YYEEEE. The chain's CDR3 is CASSPNGVWGNQPQHF. Drawing the rest from reference TRBV5-6 and TRBJ1-5, the complete variable domain is DAGVTQSPTHLIKTRGQQVTLRCSPKSGHDTVSWYQQALGQGPQFIFQYYEEEERQRGNFPDRFSGHQFPNYSSELNVNALLLGDSALYLCASSPNGVWGNQPQHFGDGTRLSIL.

The chain carries TRBV7-8 and TRBJ2-5; without DNA, the TCRdb call of TRBD1 cannot be checked. CDR3 length: 14 amino acids. Germline assignment: CDR1 SGHVS and CDR2 FQNEAQ. The CDR3: CASSQGGDQETQYF.